This T cell receptor beta chain was retrieved from a study of radiotherapy plus CTLA-4 blockade in lung cancer. The CDR3 consists of 16 residues. Germline V CDR1 and CDR2: MNHNY, SVGAGI (reference sequence). Trimming took 4 bases from V and 2 from J; bases not matched to a gene: 7. Assay: immunoSEQ multiplex PCR; the TCRdb copy retains only in-frame clones and omits some. Of roughly 53,000 clones listed, almost 85% were seen once; the top ten hold roughly 4.9%. Those with chemo-refractory metastatic non-small-cell lung cancer were treated with focal radiation combined with CTLA-4 blockade using ipilimumab.

The specimen was peripheral blood, collected from a patient treated with radiotherapy plus ipilimumab. The rearrangement links TRBV6-6 to TRBJ2-3, with 9 bases identical to TRBD1. The receptor's source is a human donor with non-small cell lung cancer whose response to radiotherapy plus ipilimumab could not be evaluated. The CDR3 is CASSSMTGGYTDTQYF. CDR3 nucleotide sequence: TGTGCCAGCAGTTCCATGACAGGGGGATACACAGATACGCAGTATTTT.